This record concerns one T cell receptor (beta chain) sequence. These data come from a study of preoperative IRX-2 immunotherapy in early breast cancer. This sample's treatment: preoperative locoregional IRX-2 cytokine immunotherapy. Samples came from a phase Ib trial of preoperative locoregional IRX-2 cytokine immunotherapy. TCRdb keeps only in-frame clones here, not all; method: immunoSEQ multiplex PCR. The data contain 25,000 or so clones, 80% to 90% of them singletons. Trimming removed 5 bases from V and 8 bases from J; junction bases left unmatched: 8. Germline-derived CDR1 and CDR2 are MNHEY and SVGAGI. This CDR3 region has 14 residues.

The rearrangement joins TRBV6-5 to TRBJ1-2; 10 nucleotides agree with TRBD1. This TCR was recovered from a human donor with breast cancer. This material consisted of tumor tissue, taken after IRX-2 immunotherapy. Here the CDR3 DNA reads TGTGCCAGCAGTCCGGACAGGGGGAGGGTGGGCTACACCTTC. It yields the protein CASSPDRGRVGYTF.